This T cell receptor beta chain was profiled in a study of beta chain features in type 1 diabetes (dated by TCRdb to the late 2010s). About the full investigation: Mean age, gender distribution, total cell number and subset yield were not different between patients and healthy donors. A total of around 110,000,000 sorted cells were examined across all samples, and RNA yield correlated strongly with the number of cells per subset. The study compared TCRB repertoires of sorted circulating CD4+ T cell subsets between recently diagnosed type 1 diabetes patients and matched healthy donors. Regulatory and stem cell-like memory subsets were isolated from only 8 patients and about eight healthy donors, whereas naive and central memory subsets came from all 28 donors. General findings and caveats noted by the study authors: Because the HLA sub-analyses included only small numbers of individuals, any influence of HLA type on TCRB rearrangement was left unresolved. Naive, central memory and regulatory TCRB repertoires appeared to be more alike among patients than among healthy donors. Type 1 diabetes patients showed a moderate but significant shortening of TCRB CDR3 length in all four CD4+ subsets. PCR may preferentially amplify shorter templates, but because patient and control samples were amplified and corrected together, any resulting skew would affect both groups equally. Sequencing cDNA rather than genomic DNA could over-represent highly expressing activated cells, although activation and CD3 levels did not differ between groups. At VDJ recombination sites, patients with type 1 diabetes made fewer insertions and deleted more nucleotides, a pattern implying thymic rearrangement abnormalities.

All of the isolated RNA was reverse transcribed with the High Capacity cDNA Reverse Transcription Kit, so expressed TCRB transcripts were sequenced. Naive, central memory and regulatory T cell samples underwent deep immunoSEQ sequencing, averaging around 3.6 million total reads per sample. Sorted cells were lysed in RLT buffer and RNA was extracted with DNase-treated RNeasy Micro or Mini kits, depending on cell number. To prevent cross-contamination, each cell subset was processed individually, whereas patient and healthy donor samples were processed jointly. The immunoSEQ multiplex PCR was used to amplify TCRB sequences from cDNA, yielding 87-bp fragments that span the CDR3 region. Sequencing of the amplicons was performed on the Illumina HiSeq platform. In the source study's methods: PCR bias was computationally corrected using synthetic template baselines, reads within Hamming distance 2 were collapsed, and singletons that could not be merged were discarded. Reads were aligned against IMGT so that V, D and J genes, CDR3 length and insertions or deletions at six rearrangement sites could be assigned. Within each subset, clonotype counts were normalized to the number of sorted cells before true diversity and Gini coefficients were calculated with the tcR R package. Repertoire sharing was quantified using the overlap coefficient calculated on TCRB nucleotide sequences. TCRdb re-hosts the immuneACCESS table, in-frame sequences only. Its copies lack some clones; in the studies checked, an unresolved V gene accounts for under half of them, and the cause for the rest is not known. V and J calls and clone size come straight from that table; D and trimming were deduced from the DNA. This sample comprises almost 350,000 clones, 7% to 9% of them detected only once. Less than 0.45% of the sample is taken by the ten largest.

This clone was seen a few times. This receptor's antigen is unknown. Qualities for individual bases were not recorded, and no much larger clone is one base off. From each donor, a single peripheral blood sample of roughly 0.11 L on average was drawn into heparinised tubes. A BD FACSAria II was used to sort naive, central memory, regulatory and stem cell-like memory CD4+ T cells with a panel that included CD45RO, CCR7, CD25, CD127, CD95 and CD27. Purity was above 95% for every sorted population. Right away, PBMCs were isolated by Lymphoprep density gradient centrifugation and were stained directly, with no culture step. To minimize batch effects, samples were stained and sorted in pairs, one healthy donor with one patient per experiment. V loses 2 bases of germline sequence and J loses 1 base, and the interval between the two ends is 9 bases. There are 14 amino acids in the CDR3, from cysteine to phenylalanine inclusive. Of all the DNA, just the CDR3 is kept, 42 bases in frame from base 1. CDR1 and CDR2, per the germline V gene, are SGHRS and YFSETQ.

The sequence is built from TRBV5-1 and TRBJ1-1, with a weak D call of TRBD1 (5 bases match). The sample comprised central memory CD4+ T cells from blood. This TCR was recovered from a woman aged 18-29 years in good health. CDR3 region: CASSLEGANTEAFF. The sequenced DNA: TGCGCCAGCAGCTTAGAAGGGGCGAACACTGAAGCTTTCTTT.